This T cell receptor beta chain was profiled in a study of blood T cell repertoires in COVID-19 (dated by TCRdb to 2020 to 2021). Notes on the research overall: Collaborator samples came from the United States, Italy and Spain and covered acute and convalescent phases of COVID-19. Samples came from the ongoing ImmuneRACE study (first 160 participants) plus 1,254 subjects from 6 global collaborators. The prospective study material was composed of cDNA or gDNA derived from T cells, B-cell-depleted T cells, or PBMCs. Sample metadata almost always included a de-identified subject ID, COVID-19 status, age in years and sex. Subjects who had been exposed to COVID-19, were actively infected with it, or had recovered from it provided the deeply sampled blood TCRbeta repertoires that made up the dataset. Where available, HLA class I and class II types were taken from metadata supplied by the sample provider and were not determined by assay-based typing. The repertoires were released in a freely available public database meant as a resource for research on the immune response to SARS-CoV-2.

Each collaborating institution followed its own protocols to collect whole blood in K2EDTA tubes. For TCRbeta analysis, collaborator samples were shipped as frozen whole blood, as isolated PBMCs, or as DNA extracted from either sample type. Findings and caveats that apply to the study as a whole: The quantity of clinical and demographic metadata differed by source and by participant and was supplied without curation.

TCRbeta CDR3 regions were amplified from genomic DNA by means of the immunoSEQ Assay, a bias-controlled multiplex PCR. The study's processing was this. The number of nucleated cells in each sample was estimated by amplification of reference gene primers within the assay. Sequence reads were collapsed and filtered to measure the absolute abundance of every unique TCRbeta CDR3 rearrangement. For each sample, productive Simpson clonality was calculated as the square root of Simpson's diversity index over productive rearrangements. Drawn from immuneACCESS, this table holds only the in-frame rearrangements with V and J called that TCRdb kept. Clones are partly lost; checked studies trace under half to an unresolved V gene and leave the rest unexplained. That table gives V, J and clone size, and the DNA gave D and trimming. The sample contains 65,000 to 90,000 clones, 70% to 85% of them found a single time. 4% to 5% of the sample goes to the ten largest clones.

The germline V gene (reference sequence) supplies CDR1 LNHDA and CDR2 SQIVND. CDR3 length: 13 amino acids, cysteine to phenylalanine. The sequence is cut down to CDR3 DNA, 39 bases in frame from base 1. V sheds 3 bases and J sheds 10 bases, leaving 13 bases between their ends. Comments on this clone: No antigen is known for it. Base quality data are lacking; no much larger clone is found one base away.

Input material: peripheral blood. The chain is assembled from TRBV19 and TRBJ2-1; the D gene is perhaps TRBD2, from 5 matching bases. The sequence was obtained from a woman aged 55-70 years with acute or convalescent COVID-19. The DNA sequence reads TGTGCCAGTAGTATCGGACTCTTGGACGAGCAGTTCTTC. Its translation is CASSIGLLDEQFF.